The 25 T cell receptor beta chains presented below share a single source sample, sequenced in a study of blood T cell repertoires in COVID-19. TCRdb's copy holds only in-frame clones and misses some; the assay was immunoSEQ multiplex PCR. This table has about 390,000 clones, more than 75% appearing once. Source material: PBMCs or T cells enriched from blood (not recorded which). The source of these receptors is a woman between 50 and 59 years old who had recovered from COVID-19.

The CDR3 region has the DNA TGTGCCAGCAGGACCCGGGGGTATGGCTACACCTTC. It specifies CASRTRGYGYTF. The rearrangement uses TRBV6-5 and TRBJ1-2, with a weak D call TRBD1 (5 bases). Germline V gene data show CDR1 as MNHEY and CDR2 as SVGAGI. Deletions cut 6 bases from V and 5 bases from J, with 10 bases between. The CDR3 covers 12 residues.

The chain links TRBV25-1 to TRBJ2-3; 7 nucleotides line up with TRBD2. This CDR3 has 18 amino acids. V shed 1 base, J shed 0 bases, and the junction held 10 bases outside the gene matches. Germline-derived CDR1 and CDR2 are MGHDK and SYGVNS. DNA of the CDR3: TGTGCCAGCAGTGAATCGTCGGCTAGCGGATCTAGCACAGATACGCAGTATTTT. Residues: CASSESSASGSSTDTQYF.

The chain joins TRBV6-5 to TRBJ1-3; a weak D match, TRBD1 (5 bases). Between the trimmed V and J ends, which lost 8 bases and 2 bases, there was a span of 13 bases. Germline CDR1 and CDR2: MNHEY and SVGAGI. The CDR3 extends over 14 amino acids. The CDR3 is CASGPQGTGNTIYF. Written as DNA, the CDR3 is TGTGCCAGCGGCCCGCAGGGAACTGGAAACACCATATATTTT.

The chain has TRBV7-3 and TRBJ2-7; TRBD1 might be the D (6 bases). V was shortened by 5 bases and J by 4 bases, with 15 bases between the two germline ends. Germline V gene data show CDR1 as SGHTA and CDR2 as FQGTGA. This CDR3 spans 14 amino acids. The CDR3 here is CASSPRDNPYEQYF. CDR3 sequence (DNA): TGTGCCAGCAGCCCTCGGGACAACCCATACGAGCAGTACTTC.

The chain carries TRBV29-1 and TRBJ2-5; TRBD2 is a possible D gene (6 bases). The CDR3 length is 14 residues. Looked up from germline, CDR1 is SQVTM and CDR2 is ANQGSEA. Trimming pared 6 bases from V and 4 bases from J, leaving 18 bases between. The CDR3 DNA follows: TGCAGCGTCAAAAGAAGGACTATCGGAGAGACCCAGTACTTC. Its protein is CSVKRRTIGETQYF.

This clone was picked up one time. The gene calls are TRBV7-9 and TRBJ1-3; no clear D gene. The CDR3 runs 12 residues. The germline V gene has CDR1 SEHNR and CDR2 FQNEAQ (reference sequence). V was pared by 8 bases and J by 4 bases, with 9 bases between. CDR3 sequence (DNA): TGTGCCAGCGACTCCACGGGAAACACCATATATTTT. Translating it yields CASDSTGNTIYF.

The rearrangement joins TRBV9 to TRBJ1-1; maybe TRBD1 (6 bases). This CDR3 contains 15 residues. Germline V gene data show CDR1 as SGDLS and CDR2 as YYNGEE. Trimming pared 4 bases from V and 4 bases from J, leaving 17 bases between. The CDR3 loop reads CASSKTQGSSTEAFF. CDR3 DNA: TGTGCCAGCAGCAAGACCCAGGGGAGTTCCACTGAAGCTTTCTTT.

Comments on this clone: Given a far larger clone just one base away, this is likely a sequencing read error. This sample also contains other DNA sequences that code for the same CDR3. The chain joins TRBV7-9 to TRBJ1-2; D is ambiguous. CDR3 length: 13 amino acids. Trimming pared 1 base from V and 4 bases from J, leaving 7 bases between. The germline V gene encodes CDR1 SEHNR and CDR2 FQNEAQ (reference sequence). CDR3 bases: TGTGCCAGCAGCTTAGGGCAGATCTATGGCTACACCTTC. Amino acid sequence: CASSLGQIYGYTF.

The rearrangement uses TRBV18 and TRBJ1-2, with 8 bases lining up with TRBD1. The CDR3 has 15 residues. Germline assignment: CDR1 KGHSH and CDR2 LQKENI. Trimming cost V 6 bases and J 10 bases; bases outside gene matches: 16. CDR3 protein: CASSPSDRVYLDYTF. CDR3 DNA sequence: TGTGCCAGCTCTCCGTCGGACAGGGTTTACCTTGACTACACCTTC.

The V gene is TRBV5-1, the J gene TRBJ2-2, with 8 bases lining up with TRBD1. After removal of 3 bases from V and 5 bases from J, the junction contained 6 bases not matched to a gene. The CDR3 has 15 amino acids. The germline V gene has CDR1 SGHRS and CDR2 YFSETQ. CDR3 sequence (DNA): TGCGCCAGCAGCTCCCGACAGGGGTGGACCGGGGAGCTGTTTTTT. Its protein product is CASSSRQGWTGELFF.

The CDR3 here is CASSPDRAPYEQYF. Here the CDR3 DNA reads TGTGCCAGCAGCCCCGACAGAGCCCCCTACGAGCAGTACTTC. The rearrangement links TRBV6-2 or TRBV6-3 to TRBJ2-7; a possible D gene is TRBD1 (5 bases). Per the germline V gene, CDR1 is MNHEY and CDR2 is SVGEGT. Trimming stripped 6 bases from V and 2 bases from J, with 14 bases between. CDR3 length: 14 amino acids.

The gene calls are TRBV4-1 and TRBJ2-5; TRBD2 matches 11 bases. Germline CDR1 is MGHRA and CDR2 is YSYEKL. J was trimmed by 5 bases and V by 1 base; bases with no gene match: 18. The CDR3 is made up of 20 amino acids. The chain's CDR3 is CASSQAFGAASGGRGETQYF. CDR3 DNA sequence: TGCGCCAGCAGCCAAGCTTTTGGGGCGGCTAGCGGGGGGCGTGGGGAGACCCAGTACTTC.

The J gene is TRBJ1-2, the V gene TRBV28, with 8 bases identical to TRBD1. This CDR3 comprises 14 residues. Germline V lookup: CDR1 MDHEN, CDR2 SYDVKM. With 5 bases clipped from V and 2 bases from J, the junction kept 4 bases outside the gene matches. The CDR3 loop reads CASSDRGGNYGYTF. CDR3 sequence (DNA): TGTGCCAGCAGTGACAGGGGCGGGAACTATGGCTACACCTTC.

The chain links TRBV23-1 to TRBJ1-2; D remains ambiguous. TRBV23-1 is an ORF for which the function is uncertain. Between the trimmed V and J ends, which lost 3 bases and 2 bases, there was a span of 7 bases. This CDR3 region has 13 residues. The CDR3 DNA follows: TGCGCCAGCAGTCATTACAACAACTATGGCTACACCTTC. This codes for CASSHYNNYGYTF.

The gene calls are TRBV6-2 or TRBV6-3 and TRBJ1-4, with D possibly matching TRBD1 (6 bases). The ends were cut back, 0 bases at V and 3 bases at J, with 20 bases in the middle. Germline V CDR1 and CDR2: MNHEY, SVGEGT. The CDR3 loop spans 19 amino acids. The CDR3 spells CASSYSTKQGTVANEKLFF. The CDR3 DNA reads as TGTGCCAGCAGTTACTCGACTAAACAGGGCACGGTGGCTAATGAAAAACTGTTTTTT.

The rearrangement uses TRBV30 and TRBJ1-2; no definite D call. Looked up from germline, CDR1 is GTSNPN and CDR2 is SVGIG (reference sequence). The CDR3 runs 11 residues. The CDR3 nucleotides are TGTGCTCTTTCTCAGAACTATGGCTACACCTTC. The encoded protein is CALSQNYGYTF.

The chain joins TRBV30 to TRBJ1-3; unclear D gene. V lost 4 bases, J lost 0 bases, and 13 bases lay in between. The CDR3 runs to 15 residues. Germline CDR1 GTSNPN, CDR2 SVGIG (reference sequence). In DNA form, the CDR3 reads TGTGCCTGGAATCGGGTCTCCCACTCTGGAAACACCATATATTTT. Protein: CAWNRVSHSGNTIYF.

CDR3 region: CASSLPDKTSNQPQHF. CDR3 nucleotide sequence: TGTGCCAGCAGTCTACCCGACAAGACTAGCAATCAGCCCCAGCATTTT. The chain uses TRBV28 and TRBJ1-5; unclear D gene. This CDR3 contains 16 residues. Germline assignment: CDR1 MDHEN and CDR2 SYDVKM. Trimming left V 5 bases short and J 0 bases short, with 14 bases between.

The V gene is TRBV5-1, the J gene TRBJ2-5; no reliable D call. V lost 1 base and J lost 3, with 19 bases in between. Germline V lookup: CDR1 SGHRS, CDR2 YFSETQ. This CDR3 is built from 17 residues. CDR3 amino acids: CASSLITDDPAKETQYF. The CDR3 DNA reads TGCGCCAGCAGCTTGATTACAGATGATCCCGCTAAAGAGACCCAGTACTTC. Full variable domain (rest looked up from reference TRBV5-1 and TRBJ2-5): KAGVTQTPRYLIKTRGQQVTLSCSPISGHRSVSWYQQTPGQGLQFLFEYFSETQRNKGNFPGRFSGRQFSNSRSEMNVSTLELGDSALYLCASSLITDDPAKETQYFGPGTRLLVL.

The rearrangement links TRBV19 to TRBJ1-5; TRBD1 agrees at 8 bases. The CDR3 is made up of 15 amino acids. The trim removed 5 bases at V and 6 bases at J, leaving 9 bases unmatched. Germline V CDR1 and CDR2: LNHDA, SQIVND (reference sequence). In DNA, the CDR3 is TGTGCCAGTAGTGCCATCGACAGGGGCAGTCAGCCCCAGCATTTT. Its translation: CASSAIDRGSQPQHF.

This CDR3 is CASSRGQGVRSGTQYF. The CDR3 DNA sequence: TGTGCCAGCAGCCGGGGACAGGGGGTACGAAGCGGGACCCAGTACTTC. The J gene is TRBJ2-5, the V gene TRBV7-9, with TRBD1 matching over 11 bases. Germline CDR1 and CDR2: SEHNR and FQNEAQ (reference sequence). The CDR3 length is 16 residues. The V segment lost 5 bases and the J segment 7 bases; nucleotides outside the gene matches: 12.

This clone was picked up many times. This chain uses TRBV4-3 with TRBJ1-1, with D possibly TRBD1 on 6 matching bases. Germline values: CDR1 LGHNA, CDR2 YSLEER. The CDR3 is 14 residues long. Trimming left V 4 bases short and J 4 bases short, with 13 bases between. Here the CDR3 DNA reads TGCGCCAGCAGCCTTACAGGGACGGCCACTGAAGCTTTCTTT. As protein: CASSLTGTATEAFF.

The chain carries TRBV7-9 and TRBJ1-3; D gene ambiguous. The CDR3 spans 16 residues. Looked up from germline, CDR1 is SEHNR and CDR2 is FQNEAQ (reference sequence). The V and J ends lost 1 base and 0 bases respectively, with 10 bases between them. This CDR3 reads CASSLGLTPSGNTIYF. As DNA, the CDR3 is TGTGCCAGCAGCTTAGGACTCACGCCCTCTGGAAACACCATATATTTT. The complete variable domain, with remaining parts taken from reference TRBV7-9 and TRBJ1-3, reads DTGVSQNPRHKITKRGQNVTFRCDPISEHNRLYWYRQTLGQGPEFLTYFQNEAQLEKSRLLSDRFSAERPKGSFSTLEIQRTEQGDSAMYLCASSLGLTPSGNTIYFGEGSWLTVV.

The rearrangement links TRBV28 to TRBJ1-2; 7 bases are shared with TRBD1. The CDR3 covers 13 residues. V dropped 3 bases and J dropped 7; count of bases not matched to a gene: 5. The germline V gene encodes CDR1 MDHEN and CDR2 SYDVKM. The DNA for the CDR3 is TGTGCCAGCAGTTTTGGGGCAGGGGGTGGCTACACCTTC. It yields the protein CASSFGAGGGYTF.

The rearrangement joins TRBV3-1 (or the pseudogene TRBV3-2) to TRBJ1-3, with TRBD1 identical over 8 bases. Per the germline V gene, CDR1 is LGHDT and CDR2 is YNNKEL (reference sequence). The CDR3 contains 15 residues. V lost 8 bases and J lost 2; bases outside the gene matches: 8. The CDR3: CASSQTGEAGNTIYF. The CDR3 nucleotides read TGTGCCAGCTCCCAGACAGGGGAGGCTGGAAACACCATATATTTT.